This is a list of T cell receptor beta chains from one sample in a study of cytomegalovirus exposure and HLA in healthy donors. Clones were read by immunoSEQ multiplex PCR, and TCRdb kept only the in-frame ones, dropping some. The sample lists about 190,000 clones; around 86% were seen once. Material for sequencing was PBMCs. All receptors derive from a woman younger than 35 in good health and CMV-seronegative. Each CDR3 is given with its conserved first and last residue. A D gene is named only where the DNA matches it firmly. Clone size appears in some rows only: once, few, many, or a class for an expanded clone.

CATKKGDRGTWEVNGYTF	TGTGCCACCAAGAAGGGGGACAGGGGGACCTGGGAGGTGAATGGCTACACCTTC	-	TRBV2	TRBJ1-2	TRBD1
CASSTGTGVTGELFF	TGTGCCAGCAGCACCGGGACAGGGGTCACCGGGGAGCTGTTTTTT	-	TRBV6-4	TRBJ2-2	TRBD1
CASSSTGGGTEAFF	TGTGCCAGCAGCTCGACAGGGGGCGGCACTGAAGCTTTCTTT	once	TRBV5-6	TRBJ1-1	TRBD1
CAISEGQGATNEKLFF	TGTGCCATCAGTGAGGGACAGGGCGCAACTAATGAAAAACTGTTTTTT	-	TRBV10-3	TRBJ1-4	TRBD1
CASSPHPPGTPGYGYTF	TGTGCCAGCAGCCCCCACCCCCCAGGCACCCCTGGCTATGGCTACACCTTC	-	TRBV7-6	TRBJ1-2	-
CASSSGDLPDTQYF	TGTGCCAGCAGCTCCGGGGACTTACCAGATACGCAGTATTTT	once	TRBV7-3	TRBJ2-3	-
CAWSPRTGSGYTF	TGTGCCTGGAGTCCCCGGACAGGGAGTGGCTACACCTTC	-	TRBV30	TRBJ1-2	TRBD1
CASSQADRVVTGELFF	TGTGCCAGCAGCCAAGCCGACAGGGTGGTAACCGGGGAGCTGTTTTTT	-	TRBV4-2	TRBJ2-2	TRBD1
CASVPFDRVSREQYF	TGTGCCAGCGTCCCCTTCGACAGGGTTTCGCGGGAGCAGTACTTC	-	TRBV11-2	TRBJ2-7	TRBD1
CASSTKTGGGEKLFF	TGTGCCAGCAGCACCAAGACAGGGGGAGGTGAAAAACTGTTTTTT	-	TRBV7-9	TRBJ1-4	TRBD1
CASSLVGDSNTGELFF	TGCGCCAGCAGCTTGGTTGGGGACAGTAACACCGGGGAGCTGTTTTTT	-	TRBV5-1	TRBJ2-2	TRBD1
CASSLPGETQYF	TGTGCCAGCAGCTTACCGGGAGAGACCCAGTACTTC	-	TRBV5-4	TRBJ2-5	-
CASSLGQSNTEAFF	TGTGCCAGCAGTTTGGGACAGTCGAACACTGAAGCTTTCTTT	-	TRBV6-5	TRBJ1-1	TRBD1
CASSSGTLTYEQYF	TGTGCCAGCAGTTCCGGGACTTTGACCTACGAGCAGTACTTC	-	TRBV28	TRBJ2-7	-
CASSESGGIAEAFF	TGTGCCAGCAGTGAGTCCGGGGGTATCGCTGAAGCTTTCTTT	-	TRBV2	TRBJ1-1	-
CASRDRGYTEAFF	TGTGCCAGCAGGGACAGGGGGTACACTGAAGCTTTCTTT	-	TRBV25-1	TRBJ1-1	TRBD1
CASSESRQGLATEAFF	TGCGCCAGCAGTGAGTCCCGACAGGGTCTGGCCACTGAAGCTTTCTTT	-	TRBV10-1	TRBJ1-1	TRBD1
CASSLVRAPGEQYF	TGTGCCAGCAGCTTAGTACGCGCACCGGGGGAGCAGTACTTC	-	TRBV11-2	TRBJ2-7	-
CASSLAPSGGQTQYF	TGCGCCAGCAGCTTGGCCCCTAGCGGGGGACAGACCCAGTACTTC	-	TRBV5-1	TRBJ2-5	TRBD2
CASSIGDRGQGAEAFF	TGTGCCAGTAGTATAGGCGACAGGGGACAAGGGGCTGAAGCTTTCTTT	-	TRBV19	TRBJ1-1	TRBD1
CATSRRQGTGNYGYTF	TGTGCCACCAGCAGGAGACAGGGAACAGGGAACTATGGCTACACCTTC	-	TRBV15	TRBJ1-2	TRBD1
CASSLGGGLDPLEQYF	TGTGCCAGCAGCTTGGGGGGGGGACTAGACCCACTCGAGCAGTACTTC	-	TRBV5-4	TRBJ2-7	TRBD2
CASSSGGSYNEQFF	TGTGCCAGCAGTTCAGGGGGCTCCTACAATGAGCAGTTCTTC	-	TRBV2	TRBJ2-1	TRBD1
CASSFGQGMRLFYGYTF	TGTGCCAGCAGCTTCGGACAGGGAATGCGCCTCTTCTATGGCTACACCTTC	-	TRBV2	TRBJ1-2	TRBD1
CASRLAIYEWLAGRAGELFF	TGTGCAAGTCGCTTAGCGATTTATGAATGGCTAGCGGGCCGGGCCGGGGAGCTGTTTTTT	-	TRBV12-2	TRBJ2-2	-
CASSFNTGTGASNQPQHF	TGTGCCAGCAGCTTCAACACCGGGACAGGGGCCAGCAATCAGCCCCAGCATTTT	-	TRBV7-9	TRBJ1-5	TRBD1
CASSSGGPANVLTF	TGTGCCAGCAGTTCAGGGGGCCCTGCCAACGTCCTGACTTTC	-	TRBV7-3	TRBJ2-6	TRBD1
CASRQNSNQPQHF	TGTGCCAGCAGACAGAATAGCAATCAGCCCCAGCATTTT	-	TRBV2	TRBJ1-5	-
CASSLGTYTSYEQYF	TGCGCCAGCAGCTTGGGGACTTACACCTCCTACGAGCAGTACTTC	-	TRBV5-1	TRBJ2-7	-